These 3 T cell receptor beta chains were sequenced from one sample in a study of cytomegalovirus exposure and HLA in healthy donors. A multiplex PCR was run with 60 Vbeta primers and 13 Jbeta primers. Sequencing was performed with immunoSEQ multiplex PCR; in TCRdb, only in-frame clones are kept and a portion is missing. The table has about 150,000 clones, about 64% seen once. What was sequenced was PBMCs. The receptors shown here come from a woman in her sixties or seventies in good health and CMV-seropositive.

The V gene is TRBV10-1, the J gene TRBJ2-1; 8 positions agree with TRBD2. Trimming took 0 bases from V and 1 from J; bases not matched to a gene: 5. This CDR3 has 17 residues. CDR1 and CDR2 from the germline V gene are WNHNN and SYGVQD (reference sequence). The CDR3 DNA follows: TGCGCCAGCAGTGAGTCCTTTACTAGCGGATCCTACAATGAGCAGTTCTTC. Its protein product is CASSESFTSGSYNEQFF.

This chain connects TRBV5-4 to TRBJ2-7, with D possibly being TRBD1 (6 bases). This CDR3 has 15 amino acids. V was cut by 5 bases and J by 0 bases, with 15 bases left in between. Germline assignment: CDR1 SGHNT and CDR2 YYREEE (reference sequence). CDR3 bases: TGTGCCAGCAGTCACGACAGGAGAAGCTCCTACGAGCAGTACTTC. This encodes CASSHDRRSSYEQYF.

This chain connects TRBV18 to TRBJ1-1; 9 bases are shared with TRBD1. The CDR3 is made up of 15 amino acids. The germline V gene encodes CDR1 KGHSH and CDR2 LQKENI. Trimming removed 3 bases from V and 4 bases from J; junction bases left unmatched: 6. The CDR3 here is CASSPPRTGATEAFF. As DNA, the CDR3 is TGTGCCAGCTCACCGCCAAGGACAGGGGCCACTGAAGCTTTCTTT.